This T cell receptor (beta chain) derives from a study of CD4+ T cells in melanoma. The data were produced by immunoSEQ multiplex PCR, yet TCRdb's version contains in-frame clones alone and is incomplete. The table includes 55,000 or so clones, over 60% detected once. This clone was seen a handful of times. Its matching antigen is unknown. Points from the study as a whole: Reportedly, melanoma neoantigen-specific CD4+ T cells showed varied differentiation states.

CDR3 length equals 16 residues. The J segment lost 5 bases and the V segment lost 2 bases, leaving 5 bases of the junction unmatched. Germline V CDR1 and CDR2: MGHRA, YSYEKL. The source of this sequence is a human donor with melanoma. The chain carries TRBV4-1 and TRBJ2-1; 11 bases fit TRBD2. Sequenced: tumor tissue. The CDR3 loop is CASSQYVSGGDNEQFF. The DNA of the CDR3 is TGCGCCAGCAGCCAATACGTTAGCGGGGGGGACAATGAGCAGTTCTTC.